A single sample is the source of the 23 T cell receptor beta chains below, sequenced in a study of T cell responses to AZD1222 COVID-19 vaccine. TCRdb's table, derived via immunoSEQ multiplex PCR, lists solely in-frame clones and lacks some. The repertoire consists of about 130,000 clones, with 70% to 90% occurring once and the leading ten covering over 1.5%. Sequenced here: peripheral blood, sampled on day 0 of AZD1222 vaccination. The receptors derive from an adult in good health.

In this sample, this clone turned up once. The chain has TRBV5-1 and TRBJ1-1, with 7 bases matching TRBD1. Losses at the gene ends were 2 bases for V and 0 bases for J; bases not matched to a gene: 7. CDR1 and CDR2 (germline): SGHRS, YFSETQ. This CDR3 contains 16 residues. The CDR3 loop is CASSFDRGQLNTEAFF. The DNA of the CDR3 is TGCGCCAGCAGCTTTGACCGGGGACAGCTGAACACTGAAGCTTTCTTT.

This clone was observed once. V and J are TRBV27 and TRBJ2-5; 14 positions agree with TRBD2. The CDR3 sequence is 15 residues long. Germline CDR1 and CDR2: MNHEY and SMNVEV (reference sequence). J lost 5 bases, V lost 5 bases, and 4 bases had no gene match. In DNA, the CDR3 is TGTGCCAGCAGTCCAGGGACTAGCGGGAGTGAGACCCAGTACTTC. The encoded protein is CASSPGTSGSETQYF.

The rearrangement uses TRBV30 and TRBJ1-6, with 8 bases fitting TRBD1. The V gene end was trimmed by 5 bases and the J gene end by 8 bases; junction bases not matched to a gene: 8. CDR1 and CDR2 from the germline V gene are GTSNPN and SVGIG (reference sequence). This CDR3 contains 14 residues. CDR3 protein: CAWGYRDRYSPLHF. The DNA for the CDR3 is TGTGCCTGGGGTTATCGGGACAGGTATTCACCCCTCCACTTT. Complete variable domain (other parts from reference TRBV30 and TRBJ1-6): SQTIHQWPATLVQPVGSPLSLECTVEGTSNPNLYWYRQAAGRGLQLLFYSVGIGQISSEVPQNLSASRPQDRQFILSSKKLLLSDSGFYLCAWGYRDRYSPLHFGNGTRLTVT.

This rearrangement joins TRBV28 to TRBJ2-7; TRBD2 matches 16 bases. Germline trimming cut 7 bases from V and 5 bases from J; bases unmatched to any gene: 11. Looked up from germline, CDR1 is MDHEN and CDR2 is SYDVKM. The CDR3 sequence is 17 residues long. The CDR3 sequence: CASIPGTSGRALNEQYF. CDR3 coding DNA: TGTGCCAGCATCCCCGGGACTAGCGGGAGGGCCTTAAACGAGCAGTACTTC.

The J gene is TRBJ2-2, the V gene TRBV5-1, with 10 bases aligning to TRBD2. The CDR3 is made up of 17 amino acids. Losses at the gene ends were 0 bases for V and 4 bases for J; bases not matched to a gene: 6. CDR1 and CDR2 (germline): SGHRS, YFSETQ. This chain's CDR3 is CASSLDLAGGPTGELFF. CDR3 nucleotides: TGCGCCAGCAGCTTGGATTTAGCGGGGGGCCCCACCGGGGAGCTGTTTTTT. Looking up the rest from reference TRBV5-1 and TRBJ2-2 gives the full variable domain: KAGVTQTPRYLIKTRGQQVTLSCSPISGHRSVSWYQQTPGQGLQFLFEYFSETQRNKGNFPGRFSGRQFSNSRSEMNVSTLELGDSALYLCASSLDLAGGPTGELFFGEGSRLTVL.

The gene calls are TRBV5-6 and TRBJ1-2, with D possibly TRBD1 on 5 matching bases. Germline CDR1 SGHDT, CDR2 YYEEEE. The CDR3 runs 12 residues. Trimming removed 0 bases from V and 9 bases from J, with 9 bases in between. The CDR3 reads CASSLAGPSYTF. In DNA, the CDR3 is TGTGCCAGCAGCTTGGCAGGGCCGAGCTACACCTTC. Looking up the rest from reference TRBV5-6 and TRBJ1-2 gives the full variable domain: DAGVTQSPTHLIKTRGQQVTLRCSPKSGHDTVSWYQQALGQGPQFIFQYYEEEERQRGNFPDRFSGHQFPNYSSELNVNALLLGDSALYLCASSLAGPSYTFGSGTRLTVV.

CDR3 in DNA: TGTGCCACCAGCAGAGATCAGAGAGTGGAAGCTTTCTTT. Translation gives CATSRDQRVEAFF. The chain employs TRBV15 and TRBJ1-1; D gene uncertain. V was cut by 0 bases and J by 8 bases, with 10 bases left in between. Germline lookup yields CDR1 LNHNV and CDR2 YYDKDF (reference sequence). There are 13 residues in the CDR3.

This sequence joins TRBV5-1 and TRBJ1-5; D is unresolved. The ends were cut back, 0 bases at V and 3 bases at J, with 7 bases in the middle. Germline V gives CDR1 SGHRS, CDR2 YFSETQ. The CDR3 contains 14 residues. In DNA, the CDR3 is TGCGCCAGCAGCTTGGGAATGCCCAATCAGCCCCAGCATTTT. Translating it yields CASSLGMPNQPQHF.

The V and J genes are TRBV6-5 and TRBJ1-2; D remains unclear. V lost 7 bases and J 3 bases, leaving 3 bases between the germline ends. The CDR3 is made up of 10 amino acids. CDR1 and CDR2 (germline): MNHEY, SVGAGI. CDR3 residues: CASNDYGYTF. CDR3 nucleotide sequence: TGTGCCAGCAATGACTATGGCTACACCTTC.

The gene calls are TRBV13 and TRBJ1-2, with D uncertain. V was cut by 4 bases and J by 2 bases, with 11 bases left in between. The CDR3 is 14 residues long. Germline CDR1 PRHDT, CDR2 FYEKMQ (reference sequence). In nucleotides, the CDR3 is TGTGCCAGCAGCTGGCGAGTTAACAACTATGGCTACACCTTC. Its protein product is CASSWRVNNYGYTF.

The V and J genes are TRBV4-1 and TRBJ1-4; 8 bases match TRBD1. Germline lookup yields CDR1 MGHRA and CDR2 YSYEKL. V was pared by 0 bases and J by 5 bases, with 8 bases of the junction left unmatched. The CDR3 extends over 17 amino acids. CDR3 nucleotide sequence: TGCGCCAGCAGCCAAGATGCCCGACAGGGGAGGAATGAAAAACTGTTTTTT. Its translation: CASSQDARQGRNEKLFF.

In nucleotides, the CDR3 is TGCGCCAGCAGCCGCAGACAAGACAGGGGTTATCAGCCCCAGCATTTT. Encoded protein: CASSRRQDRGYQPQHF. V usage is TRBV4-3 and J usage is TRBJ1-5; TRBD1 aligns across 8 bases. Germline loops: CDR1 LGHNA, CDR2 YSLEER. J lost 5 bases, V lost 4 bases, and 10 bases had no gene match. This CDR3 contains 16 residues.

The chain uses TRBV14 and TRBJ1-1, with 9 positions matching TRBD1. The germline V gene has CDR1 SGHDN and CDR2 FVKESK. J was trimmed by 5 bases and V by 4 bases; bases with no gene match: 5. The CDR3 is 14 residues long. The DNA for the CDR3 is TGTGCCAGCAGCCTGACGGGGACAGGGACTGAAGCTTTCTTT. Translating it yields CASSLTGTGTEAFF.

V usage is TRBV7-9 and J usage is TRBJ2-7; D not certain. The germline V and J ends were trimmed by 3 bases and 2 bases, with 11 bases remaining between them. Per the germline V gene, CDR1 is SEHNR and CDR2 is FQNEAQ (reference sequence). CDR3 length: 14 residues. The CDR3 loop is CASSLVRNAYEQYF. In DNA, the CDR3 is TGTGCCAGCAGCTTGGTCAGGAATGCCTACGAGCAGTACTTC.

V usage is TRBV4-3 and J usage is TRBJ1-1; 8 positions match TRBD1. CDR3 length equals 15 residues. CDR1 is LGHNA and CDR2 is YSLEER in the germline V gene. V was clipped by 3 bases and J by 4 bases; unmatched bases: 7. Here the CDR3 DNA reads TGCGCCAGCAGCCATCATATTACAGGGGGCACTGAAGCTTTCTTT. This codes for CASSHHITGGTEAFF.

The genes are TRBV19 and TRBJ2-5; D might be TRBD1 (5 bases). Trimming took off 0 bases at V and 5 bases at J, with 16 bases between the two ends. The CDR3 totals 16 residues. In germline, CDR1 is LNHDA, CDR2 SQIVND (reference sequence). CDR3 sequence reads: CASSIDTGGGWETQYF. The CDR3 DNA reads as TGTGCCAGTAGTATAGATACAGGCGGTGGATGGGAGACCCAGTACTTC.

This chain joins TRBV28 and TRBJ2-5; 8 bases are a match to TRBD2. The germline V gene encodes CDR1 MDHEN and CDR2 SYDVKM. The CDR3 loop spans 16 amino acids. V shed 2 bases and J 4 bases; nucleotides not matched to a gene: 9. CDR3 coding DNA: TGTGCCAGCAGTTTACGGGCGGGGGGCCATCGAGAGACCCAGTACTTC. Translating gives CASSLRAGGHRETQYF. The variable domain in full, with the rest retrieved from reference TRBV28 and TRBJ2-5, is DVKVTQSSRYLVKRTGEKVFLECVQDMDHENMFWYRQDPGLGLRLIYFSYDVKMKEKGDIPEGYSVSREKKERFSLILESASTNQTSMYLCASSLRAGGHRETQYFGPGTRLLVL.

The V call is TRBV5-1, the J call TRBJ2-7, with 7 positions matching TRBD2. The V gene end was trimmed by 4 bases and the J gene end by 3 bases; junction bases not matched to a gene: 1. The CDR3 is 12 amino acids. The germline V gene encodes CDR1 SGHRS and CDR2 YFSETQ. This CDR3 is CASSRGVYEQYF. CDR3 DNA sequence: TGCGCCAGCAGCCGGGGGGTCTACGAGCAGTACTTC.

The gene calls are TRBV11-3 and TRBJ2-5; TRBD1 might be the D (7 bases). V shed 4 bases and J shed 2 bases, with 11 bases lying between them. The CDR3 extends over 14 amino acids. Looked up from germline, CDR1 is SGHNT and CDR2 is YENEEA. As DNA, the CDR3 is TGTGCCAGCAGCTCCCAGGGGGGACAAGAGACCCAGTACTTC. Translated: CASSSQGGQETQYF.

This sequence joins TRBV7-2 and TRBJ2-4, with 8 bases aligning to TRBD2. This CDR3 has 18 amino acids. The V gene's germline CDR1 is SGHTA and CDR2 FQGNSA. V trimming: 2 bases; J trimming: 3 bases; junction bases outside the gene matches: 12. In DNA, the CDR3 is TGTGCCAGCAGCTTACAGTCCGGGTTCGGGAGGGACAAAAACATTCAGTACTTC. Its protein is CASSLQSGFGRDKNIQYF.

This rearrangement joins TRBV11-3 to TRBJ1-3; D is ambiguous. Trimming removed 1 base at V and 0 bases at J, with 7 bases between. This CDR3 is built from 15 residues. From germline, CDR1 is SGHNT and CDR2 YENEEA. The CDR3 protein is CASSLGGVSGNTIYF. The DNA for the CDR3 is TGTGCCAGCAGCTTAGGAGGAGTCTCTGGAAACACCATATATTTT.

This chain joins TRBV28 and TRBJ1-1; D is undetermined. The CDR3 is 13 residues long. Trimming stripped 3 bases from V and 7 bases from J, with 12 bases between. Per the germline V gene, CDR1 is MDHEN and CDR2 is SYDVKM. The DNA of the CDR3 is TGTGCCAGCAGTTTCGACTCGCTGGGTGAAGCTTTCTTT. Its translation is CASSFDSLGEAFF.

The V and J genes are TRBV5-6 and TRBJ1-5; tentatively, D is TRBD1 (5 bases). Trimming cost V 0 bases and J 3 bases, with 7 bases left between them. The germline V gene encodes CDR1 SGHDT and CDR2 YYEEEE. This CDR3 is built from 14 residues. The CDR3 sequence is CASSLGGPNQPQHF. The CDR3 region has the DNA TGTGCCAGCAGCTTGGGGGGCCCCAATCAGCCCCAGCATTTT.